Below, 28 T cell receptor beta chains from the same sample are listed, as sequenced in a study of CD8 T cells in ankylosing spondylitis. Via MiXCR, TCRdb re-called the 5' RACE reads, giving one row per CDR3 protein. The sample carries around 390,000 distinct CDR3 sequences, around 24% recorded once. These receptors' antigens are unknown. Study-wide results and caveats: Within ankylosing spondylitis blood, a TCR beta motif made up of roughly eight highly homologous variants appeared to be characteristic.

The sample comprised blood, either unsorted or a sorted T cell fraction (not recorded which). Receptors were obtained from a male donor with ankylosing spondylitis.

This clonotype was observed a handful of times. The chain has TRBV11-2 and TRBJ1-1; TRBD1 matches 7 bases. In germline, CDR1 is SGHAT, CDR2 FQNNGV. This CDR3 contains 14 residues. The trim removed 11 bases at V and 9 bases at J, leaving 18 bases unmatched. The CDR3 coding sequence is TGTGCCCAGACGAAGACCGGGACAGTGATTAAAGCTTTCTTT. This gives the protein CAQTKTGTVIKAFF.

The V gene is TRBV5-1, the J gene TRBJ2-1; TRBD1 matches 8 bases. CDR3 length: 16 amino acids. The V segment lost 0 bases and the J segment 7 bases; nucleotides outside the gene matches: 9. Germline lookup yields CDR1 SGHRS and CDR2 YFSETQ. CDR3 sequence reads: CASSLAAQGARNEQFF. DNA of the CDR3: TGCGCCAGCAGCTTGGCGGCTCAGGGGGCGAGAAATGAGCAGTTCTTC. The variable domain in full, completed from reference TRBV5-1 and TRBJ2-1, reads KAGVTQTPRYLIKTRGQQVTLSCSPISGHRSVSWYQQTPGQGLQFLFEYFSETQRNKGNFPGRFSGRQFSNSRSEMNVSTLELGDSALYLCASSLAAQGARNEQFFGPGTRLTVL.

This clonotype was recorded a few times. This sequence joins TRBV28 and TRBJ1-5, with a tentative D call TRBD1 (6 bases). The CDR3 is made up of 13 amino acids. The germline gives CDR1 MDHEN, CDR2 SYDVKM. Trimming took off 8 bases at V and 5 bases at J, with 13 bases between the two ends. CDR3 DNA: TGTGCCAGCCATATGGGGGCATATCAGCCCCAGCATTTT. The encoded protein is CASHMGAYQPQHF.

This clonotype has a count of ten or more. The V and J genes are TRBV12-3 or TRBV12-4 and TRBJ2-2, with D uncertain. The V end lost 11 bases, the J end lost 7 bases, and 20 bases lay between the germline ends. The CDR3 length is 14 residues. CDR3 sequence reads: CASYSTGTDGELFF. For the CDR3, the DNA is TGTGCCTCCTACAGTACGGGCACCGACGGGGAGCTGTTTTTT.

The chain combines TRBV19 with TRBJ1-5; tentative D call: TRBD1 (5 bases). V was clipped by 10 bases and J by 7 bases, with 17 bases between them. The CDR3 is made up of 13 amino acids. Germline CDR1 LNHDA, CDR2 SQIVND (reference sequence). The CDR3 loop is CAIGDGGVQPQHF. CDR3 DNA: TGTGCCATCGGAGATGGGGGTGTGCAGCCCCAGCATTTT.

This rearrangement joins TRBV7-7 to TRBJ2-1, with TRBD2 matching over 9 bases. The CDR3 runs 16 residues. CDR1 and CDR2 (germline): SSHAT, FNYEAQ (reference sequence). Unmatched junction bases numbered 3, after V lost 1 base and J lost 2 bases. The CDR3 loop reads CASSLGVAGAYNEQFF. The CDR3 DNA reads TGTGCCAGCAGCTTAGGCGTAGCGGGAGCCTACAATGAGCAGTTCTTC.

This sequence joins TRBV28 and TRBJ2-7, with 7 bases that match TRBD2. The CDR3 runs 13 residues. From germline, CDR1 is MDHEN and CDR2 SYDVKM. Here the CDR3 reads CATRASGTYEQYF. CDR3 nucleotide sequence: TGTGCTACCCGGGCTAGCGGAACCTACGAGCAGTACTTC.

CDR3 loop: CASSVGGANVLTF. CDR3 sequence (DNA): TGTGCCAGCTCGGTAGGGGGGGCCAACGTCCTGACTTTC. The genes are TRBV28 and TRBJ2-6; no reliable D call. CDR3 size: 13 residues. The germline gives CDR1 MDHEN, CDR2 SYDVKM. V was pared by 8 bases and J by 4 bases, with 9 bases between.

As concerns this clonotype: This CDR3 fails to terminate in the conserved phenylalanine or tryptophan, so it likely reflects a read error. The limits of the CDR3 on the DNA are not certain, so only TCRdb's listed CDR3 is given. Here the CDR3 reads CASSPLSGTGSP. The V gene is TRBV7-3, the J gene TRBJ1-1; the table names TRBD1, a call not compared with the DNA. Germline CDR1 is SGHTA and CDR2 is FQGTGA. 12 amino acids form the CDR3, both terminal residues included.

This clonotype was counted at least ten times. The rearrangement joins TRBV24-1 to TRBJ2-5; 9 bases map to TRBD1. From germline, CDR1 is KGHDR and CDR2 SFDVKD. The ends lost 3 bases at V and 1 base at J; junction bases unmatched: 5. The length of the CDR3 is 16 residues. CDR3 nucleotide sequence: TGTGCCACCAGTGATGGGGGACAGGGTCCCCAAGAGACCCAGTACTTC. As protein: CATSDGGQGPQETQYF.

The V and J genes are TRBV6-2 or TRBV6-3 and TRBJ2-2, with a weak D call TRBD2 (6 bases). The CDR3 has 16 amino acids. Germline CDR1 is MNHEY and CDR2 is SVGEGT. The V end was cut by 4 bases, the J end by 1 base, with 13 bases between. The CDR3 protein is CASSSGTWVNTGELFF. Written as DNA, the CDR3 is TGTGCCAGCAGTTCCGGGACTTGGGTGAACACCGGGGAGCTGTTTTTT.

Only a few counts were recorded for this clonotype. This chain uses TRBV3-1 with TRBJ2-7; D may be TRBD1 (6 bases). This CDR3 contains 17 residues. V lost 1 base, J lost 2 bases, and 18 bases lay in between. Germline loops: CDR1 LGHDT, CDR2 YNNKEL (reference sequence). The CDR3 sequence: CASSQVADRNFAYEQYF. The CDR3 bases are TGTGCCAGCAGCCAAGTGGCAGACAGGAATTTTGCCTACGAGCAGTACTTC.

The genes are TRBV20-1 and TRBJ2-3; TRBD1 matches at 7 bases. Germline CDR1 is DFQATT and CDR2 is SNEGSKA (reference sequence). The CDR3 is 15 residues long. With V trimmed by 5 bases and J by 6 bases, 14 bases remained unmatched. The CDR3 region has the DNA TGCAGTGCTGATCCGGGACAGATAGCCTGGGATACGCAGTATTTT. Protein product: CSADPGQIAWDTQYF.

The V and J genes are TRBV7-2 and TRBJ2-7, with 7 bases matching TRBD1. J lost 4 bases, V lost 3 bases, and 6 bases had no gene match. This CDR3 region has 14 residues. CDR1 SGHTA and CDR2 FQGNSA come from the germline V gene. The CDR3 sequence: CASSFSPQGYEQYF. The CDR3, as DNA: TGTGCCAGCAGCTTCTCACCACAGGGGTACGAGCAGTACTTC. Together with reference TRBV7-2 and TRBJ2-7, the CDR3 gives the full variable domain: GAGVSQSPSNKVTEKGKDVELRCDPISGHTALYWYRQSLGQGLEFLIYFQGNSAPDKSGLPSDRFSAERTGGSVSTLTIQRTQQEDSAVYLCASSFSPQGYEQYFGPGTRLTVT.

In its sample, this clonotype was seen many times. The V and J genes are TRBV7-2 and TRBJ2-1; D uncertain. V gave up 2 bases and J gave up 0 bases, with 8 bases separating them. Germline values: CDR1 SGHTA, CDR2 FQGNSA. This CDR3 comprises 15 residues. CDR3: CASSLMEISYNEQFF. CDR3 sequence (DNA): TGTGCCAGCAGCTTAATGGAAATCTCCTACAATGAGCAGTTCTTC.

Only a few counts were recorded for this clonotype. This sequence joins TRBV25-1 and TRBJ2-3, with a tentative D call TRBD2 (5 bases). The germline V gene has CDR1 MGHDK and CDR2 SYGVNS. The ends were cut back, 1 base at V and 1 base at J, with 18 bases in the middle. The CDR3 has 18 amino acids. The CDR3 loop is CASSEFHLTTGGTDTQYF. The DNA for the CDR3 is TGTGCCAGCAGTGAATTTCACCTCACTACCGGGGGCACAGATACGCAGTATTTT.

The genes are TRBV13 and TRBJ2-5; tentative D call: TRBD2 (5 bases). V lost 1 base and J 5 bases, leaving 20 bases between the germline ends. CDR3 size: 17 residues. From germline, CDR1 is PRHDT and CDR2 FYEKMQ (reference sequence). In DNA form, the CDR3 reads TGTGCCAGCAGCTTAGAACTGGGCTCAGGAGGAAGGGAGACCCAGTACTTC. Protein: CASSLELGSGGRETQYF.

The rearrangement links TRBV30 to TRBJ1-1; no reliable D call. Trimming pared 2 bases from V and 2 bases from J, leaving 15 bases between. The CDR3 is made up of 15 amino acids. Germline assignment: CDR1 GTSNPN and CDR2 SVGIG (reference sequence). The CDR3 DNA follows: TGTGCCTGGAGTACATATGGTTACGGTAACACTGAAGCTTTCTTT. Its protein product is CAWSTYGYGNTEAFF.

The chain joins TRBV19 to TRBJ2-3, with a possible D match to TRBD2 (6 bases). Germline CDR1 and CDR2: LNHDA and SQIVND (reference sequence). With 5 bases removed from V and 4 bases from J, the gap between germline ends came to 19 bases. The CDR3 covers 16 residues. The CDR3 sequence is CASSQPGGIGADTQYF. For the CDR3, the DNA is TGTGCCAGTAGTCAACCAGGAGGGATCGGCGCAGATACGCAGTATTTT.

This clonotype turned up a few times. The chain links TRBV29-1 to TRBJ2-1; TRBD2 agrees at 10 bases. This CDR3 has 18 amino acids. Unmatched junction bases numbered 15, after V lost 0 bases and J lost 7 bases. Per the germline V gene, CDR1 is SQVTM and CDR2 is ANQGSEA. CDR3 in amino acids: CSVEDQHHASGRMNEQFF. CDR3 nucleotide sequence: TGCAGCGTTGAAGATCAGCACCACGCTAGCGGGAGAATGAATGAGCAGTTCTTC.

The chain is built from TRBV20-1 and TRBJ2-1, with D tentatively TRBD1 (5 bases). Trimming stripped 5 bases from V and 0 bases from J, with 11 bases between. CDR1 and CDR2 (germline): DFQATT, SNEGSKA (reference sequence). The CDR3 sequence is 14 residues long. The CDR3 is CSAWTTSSYNEQFF. The CDR3 nucleotides are TGCAGTGCTTGGACAACCAGCTCCTACAATGAGCAGTTCTTC.

This clonotype was picked up a small number of times. This chain uses TRBV24-1 with TRBJ2-2; 7 bases agree with TRBD1. CDR1 and CDR2 (germline): KGHDR, SFDVKD. CDR3 length equals 15 residues. The V and J ends lost 3 bases and 4 bases, in that order; junction bases with no gene match: 4. CDR3 DNA sequence: TGTGCCACCAGTGATCCCAGGGACAGCACCGGGGAGCTGTTTTTT. Amino acids: CATSDPRDSTGELFF.

Many counts were recorded for this clonotype. V gene TRBV29-1 combines with J gene TRBJ2-1, with 8 bases matching TRBD2. This CDR3 contains 15 residues. V gave up 0 bases and J gave up 7 bases; unmatched junction bases: 8. Germline lookup yields CDR1 SQVTM and CDR2 ANQGSEA. The CDR3 loop is CSVEDQRAGVNEQFF. In nucleotides, the CDR3 is TGCAGCGTTGAAGATCAAAGAGCGGGGGTTAATGAGCAGTTCTTC.

The rearrangement links TRBV4-3 to TRBJ2-5; possibly TRBD1 for D (6 bases). This CDR3 region has 15 residues. CDR1 and CDR2 (germline): LGHNA, YSLEER. V was trimmed by 1 base and J by 1 base, leaving 10 bases between them. CDR3 in amino acids: CASSQGVGGQETQYF. As DNA, the CDR3 is TGCGCCAGCAGCCAAGGTGTAGGGGGCCAAGAGACCCAGTACTTC.

The J gene is TRBJ2-3, the V gene TRBV5-1; 9 positions match TRBD2. Trimming took 0 bases from V and 2 from J; bases not matched to a gene: 7. This CDR3 comprises 17 residues. Germline V lookup: CDR1 SGHRS, CDR2 YFSETQ. The CDR3 DNA reads as TGCGCCAGCAGCTTGGAGCGGCTAGCGGGGCCCACAGATACGCAGTATTTT. It codes for CASSLERLAGPTDTQYF.

The sample holds a few counts of this clonotype. V usage is TRBV12-3 or TRBV12-4 and J usage is TRBJ1-2; 9 bases line up with TRBD1. This CDR3 has 13 residues. V was clipped by 5 bases and J by 5 bases; unmatched bases: 3. DNA for the CDR3: TGTGCCAGCAGTGTCGGGACAGGGTATGGCTACACCTTC. It translates to CASSVGTGYGYTF.

The sample holds a few counts of this clonotype. The chain is built from TRBV5-1 and TRBJ2-2, with D perhaps TRBD1 (5 bases). Trimming took 4 bases from V and 1 from J, leaving 11 bases between them. The CDR3 runs to 15 residues. From germline, CDR1 is SGHRS and CDR2 YFSETQ. CDR3: CASSQTQGNTGELFF. CDR3 coding DNA: TGCGCCAGCAGCCAGACCCAGGGGAACACCGGGGAGCTGTTTTTT.

This clonotype was seen more than once but under ten times. The chain employs TRBV7-9 and TRBJ1-2; 9 nucleotides line up with TRBD1. Trimming took 7 bases from V and 6 from J; bases not matched to a gene: 9. The CDR3 spans 14 residues. Per the germline V gene, CDR1 is SEHNR and CDR2 is FQNEAQ (reference sequence). This chain's CDR3 is CASTLDRGSHGYTF. The CDR3 nucleotides read TGTGCCAGCACCCTAGACAGGGGGTCCCATGGCTACACCTTC.